This T cell receptor (beta chain) was identified in a study of T-cell reconstitution after alpha-beta-depleted transplantation in children. Unique molecular identifiers tagged the TCRbeta library. TCRdb reanalysed the PCR reads using MiXCR and keeps one entry per CDR3 protein. The sample lists approximately 31,000 distinct CDR3 sequences; around 6% were seen once. In its sample, this clonotype was seen many times. What it binds is not known. Study-wide results and limits: Several hundred rapidly expanded clones from non-depleted graft cells reportedly supplied alpha-beta T cells about two months post-transplant.

The clonotype was recovered from a child less than two years old who had a stem cell transplant for acute myeloid leukemia, so the T cells may come from the graft donor. The sequencing used peripheral blood, collected 60 days after TCRalphabeta/CD19-depleted stem cell transplant.

CDR3 DNA: TGTGCCAGCAGCTCCGGGACAGGGGACTATGGCTACACCTTC. It specifies CASSSGTGDYGYTF. The rearrangement uses TRBV28 and TRBJ1-2; the match to TRBD1 covers 10 bases. Per the germline V gene, CDR1 is MDHEN and CDR2 is SYDVKM. The CDR3 runs 14 residues. V lost 6 bases to trimming and J lost 3 bases; unmatched junction nucleotides: 4.